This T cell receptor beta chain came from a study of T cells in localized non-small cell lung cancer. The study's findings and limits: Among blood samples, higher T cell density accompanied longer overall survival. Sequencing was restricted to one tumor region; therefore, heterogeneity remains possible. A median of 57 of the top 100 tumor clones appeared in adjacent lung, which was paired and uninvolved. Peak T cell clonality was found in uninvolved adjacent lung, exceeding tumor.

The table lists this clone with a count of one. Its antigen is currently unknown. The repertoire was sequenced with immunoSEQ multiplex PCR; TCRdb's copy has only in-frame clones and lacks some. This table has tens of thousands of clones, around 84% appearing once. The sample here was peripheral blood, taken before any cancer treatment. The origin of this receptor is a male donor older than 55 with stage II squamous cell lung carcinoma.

Here the CDR3 DNA reads TGTGCCAGCAGCTTCCAGCGGGGGGCCAAAGAGACCCAGTACTTC. This sequence encodes CASSFQRGAKETQYF. V and J are TRBV7-2 and TRBJ2-5; 9 bases map to TRBD2. Germline CDR1 is SGHTA and CDR2 is FQGNSA. The ends lost 3 bases at V and 3 bases at J; junction bases unmatched: 5. CDR3 length: 15 residues.